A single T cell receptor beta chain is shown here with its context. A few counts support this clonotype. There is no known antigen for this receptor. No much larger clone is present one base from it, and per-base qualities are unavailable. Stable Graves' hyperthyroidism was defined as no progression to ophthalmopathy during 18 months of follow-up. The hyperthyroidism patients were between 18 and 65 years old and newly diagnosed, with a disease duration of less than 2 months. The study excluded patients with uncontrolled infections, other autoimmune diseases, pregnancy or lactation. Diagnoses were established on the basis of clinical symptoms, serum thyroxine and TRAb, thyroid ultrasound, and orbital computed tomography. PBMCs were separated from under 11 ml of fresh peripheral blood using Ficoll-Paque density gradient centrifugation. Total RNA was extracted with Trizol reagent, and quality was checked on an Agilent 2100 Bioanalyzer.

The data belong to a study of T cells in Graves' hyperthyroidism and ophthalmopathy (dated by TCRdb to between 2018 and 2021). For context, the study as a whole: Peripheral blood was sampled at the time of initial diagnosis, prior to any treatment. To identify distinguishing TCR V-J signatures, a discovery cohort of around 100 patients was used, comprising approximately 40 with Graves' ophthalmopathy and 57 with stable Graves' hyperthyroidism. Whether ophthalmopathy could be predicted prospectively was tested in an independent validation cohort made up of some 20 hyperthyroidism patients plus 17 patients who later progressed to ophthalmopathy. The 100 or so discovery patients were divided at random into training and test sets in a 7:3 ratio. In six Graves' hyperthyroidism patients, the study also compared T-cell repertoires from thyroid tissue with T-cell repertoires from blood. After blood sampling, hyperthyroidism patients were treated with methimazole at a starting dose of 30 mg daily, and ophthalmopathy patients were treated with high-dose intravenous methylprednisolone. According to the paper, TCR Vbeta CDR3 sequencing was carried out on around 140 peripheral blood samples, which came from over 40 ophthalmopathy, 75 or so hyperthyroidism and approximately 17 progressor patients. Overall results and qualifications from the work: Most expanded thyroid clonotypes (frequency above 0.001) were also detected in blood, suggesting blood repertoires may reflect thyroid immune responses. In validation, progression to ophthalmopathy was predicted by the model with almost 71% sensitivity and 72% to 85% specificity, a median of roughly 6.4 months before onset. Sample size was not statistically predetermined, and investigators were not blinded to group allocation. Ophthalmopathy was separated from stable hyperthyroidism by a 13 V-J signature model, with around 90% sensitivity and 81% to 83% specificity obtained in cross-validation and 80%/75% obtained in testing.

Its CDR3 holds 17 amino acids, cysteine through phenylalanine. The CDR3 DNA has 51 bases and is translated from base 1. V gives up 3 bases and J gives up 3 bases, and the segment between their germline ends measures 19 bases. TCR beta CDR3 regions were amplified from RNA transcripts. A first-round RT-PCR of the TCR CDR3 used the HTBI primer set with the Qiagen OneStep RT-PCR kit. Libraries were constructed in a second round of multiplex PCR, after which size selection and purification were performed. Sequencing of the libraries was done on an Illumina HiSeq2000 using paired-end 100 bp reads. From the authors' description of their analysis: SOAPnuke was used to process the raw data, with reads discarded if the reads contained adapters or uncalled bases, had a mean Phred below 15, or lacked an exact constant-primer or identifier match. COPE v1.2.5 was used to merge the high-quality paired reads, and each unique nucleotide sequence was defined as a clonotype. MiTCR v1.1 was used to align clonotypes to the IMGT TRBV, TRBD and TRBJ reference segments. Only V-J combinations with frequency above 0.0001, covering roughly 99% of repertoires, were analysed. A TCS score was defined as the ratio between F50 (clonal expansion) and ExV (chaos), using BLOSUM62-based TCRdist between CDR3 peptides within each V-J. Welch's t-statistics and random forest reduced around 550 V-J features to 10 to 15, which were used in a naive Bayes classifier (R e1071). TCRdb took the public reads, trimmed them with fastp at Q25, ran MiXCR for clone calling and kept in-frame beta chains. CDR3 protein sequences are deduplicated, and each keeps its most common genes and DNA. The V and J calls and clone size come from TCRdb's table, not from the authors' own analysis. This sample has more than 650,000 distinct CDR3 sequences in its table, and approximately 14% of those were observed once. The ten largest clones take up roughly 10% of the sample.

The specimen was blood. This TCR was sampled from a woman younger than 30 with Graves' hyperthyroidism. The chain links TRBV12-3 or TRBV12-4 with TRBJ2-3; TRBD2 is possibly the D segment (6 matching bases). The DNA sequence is TGTGCCAGCAGTTTGATTAAGAGGGGAGGTGGGACAGATACGCAGTATTTT. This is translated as CASSLIKRGGGTDTQYF.